This is a list of T cell receptor beta chains from one sample in a study of monozygotic twins with inflammatory bowel disease. One entry per CDR3 protein, without DNA, is what TCRdb gives after re-calling the 5' RACE reads. This sample's table has around 450,000 distinct CDR3 sequences. Sequences were obtained from blood. The source is a human donor with ulcerative colitis or Crohn's disease, or a healthy co-twin of an affected twin (not recorded which). Each CDR3 is given with its conserved first and last residue. Each record gives: V gene, J gene, CDR3 length, CDR3 protein.

>TRBV2|TRBJ2-1|16
CASSERGGSSYNEQFF
>TRBV20-1|TRBJ2-3|14
CSAIQGDGADTQYF
>TRBV6-5|TRBJ1-2|14
CASSYSISEGGYTF
>TRBV27|TRBJ1-1|15
CASSLVGDLGTEAFF
>TRBV20-1|TRBJ1-5|13
CSAPQGGKQPQHF
>TRBV5-1|TRBJ2-1|13
CASSLGEASEQFF
>TRBV28|TRBJ2-2|15
CASSLRGLRTGELFF
>TRBV2|TRBJ2-7|12
CASLGLGIEQYF
>TRBV28|TRBJ2-2|13
CASGTVNTGELFF
>TRBV5-5|TRBJ2-3|14
CASSLIQGKDTQYF
>TRBV6-5|TRBJ1-1|14
CASSSLTQTRRAFF
>TRBV5-6|TRBJ2-7|11
CASSLEYEQYF
>TRBV4-1|TRBJ2-5|17
CASSQVQAGGIQETQYF
>TRBV23-1|TRBJ2-1|14
CASSSGVEYNEQFF
>TRBV20-1|TRBJ2-3|12
CSARTGTDTQYF
>TRBV6-1|TRBJ1-6|15
CASRPSGAVNSPLHF
>TRBV7-9|TRBJ2-7|13
CASSPTGVDEQYF
>TRBV20-1|TRBJ1-1|14
CSARDGGLATEAFF
>TRBV4-2|TRBJ2-1|17
CASSQDSRLAGGPTQFF
>TRBV7-9|TRBJ2-2|16
CASSSTDTFIGGELFF